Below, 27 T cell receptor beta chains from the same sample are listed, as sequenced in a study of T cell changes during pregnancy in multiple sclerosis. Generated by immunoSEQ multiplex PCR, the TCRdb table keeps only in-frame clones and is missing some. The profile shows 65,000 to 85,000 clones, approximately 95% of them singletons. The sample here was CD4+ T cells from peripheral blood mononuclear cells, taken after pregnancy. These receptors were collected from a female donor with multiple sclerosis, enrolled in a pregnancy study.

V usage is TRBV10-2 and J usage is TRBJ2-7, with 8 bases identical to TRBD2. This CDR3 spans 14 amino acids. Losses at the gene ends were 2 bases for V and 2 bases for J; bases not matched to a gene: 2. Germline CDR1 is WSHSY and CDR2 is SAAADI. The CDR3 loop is CASSETSGTYEQYF. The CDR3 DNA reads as TGCGCCAGCAGTGAGACTAGCGGAACCTACGAGCAGTACTTC.

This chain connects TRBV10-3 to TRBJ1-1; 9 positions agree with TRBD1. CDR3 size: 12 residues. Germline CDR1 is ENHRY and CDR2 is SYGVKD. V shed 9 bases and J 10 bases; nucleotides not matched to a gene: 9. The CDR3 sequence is CAISMDRGRAFF. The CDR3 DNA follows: TGTGCCATTTCCATGGACAGGGGCCGAGCTTTCTTT.

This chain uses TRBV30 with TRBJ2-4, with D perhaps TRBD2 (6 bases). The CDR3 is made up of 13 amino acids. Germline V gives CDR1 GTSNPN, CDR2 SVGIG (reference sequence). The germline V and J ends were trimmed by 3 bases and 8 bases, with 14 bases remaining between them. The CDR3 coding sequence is TGTGCCTGGAGCGGGGACTTGGGGCACATTCAGTACTTC. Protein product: CAWSGDLGHIQYF. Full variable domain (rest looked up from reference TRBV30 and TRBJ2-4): SQTIHQWPATLVQPVGSPLSLECTVEGTSNPNLYWYRQAAGRGLQLLFYSVGIGQISSEVPQNLSASRPQDRQFILSSKKLLLSDSGFYLCAWSGDLGHIQYFGAGTRLSVL.

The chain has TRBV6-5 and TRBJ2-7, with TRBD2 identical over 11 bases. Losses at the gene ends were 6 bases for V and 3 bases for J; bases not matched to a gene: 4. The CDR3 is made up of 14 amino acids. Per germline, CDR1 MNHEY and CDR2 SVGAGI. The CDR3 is CASSTGTSGYEQYF. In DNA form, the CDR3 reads TGTGCCAGCAGCACCGGGACTAGCGGCTACGAGCAGTACTTC.

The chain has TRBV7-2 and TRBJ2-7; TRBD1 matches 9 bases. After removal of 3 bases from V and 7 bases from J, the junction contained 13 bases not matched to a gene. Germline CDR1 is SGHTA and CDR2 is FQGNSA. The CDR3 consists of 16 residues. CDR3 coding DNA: TGTGCCAGCAGCTTCCCCCGTGGGACAGGGAATCGTGAGCAGTACTTC. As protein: CASSFPRGTGNREQYF.

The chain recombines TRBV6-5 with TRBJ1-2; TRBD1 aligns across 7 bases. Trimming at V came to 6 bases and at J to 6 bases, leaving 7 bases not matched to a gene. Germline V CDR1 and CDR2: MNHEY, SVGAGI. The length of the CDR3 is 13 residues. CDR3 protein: CASSMWTGDGYTF. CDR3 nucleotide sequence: TGTGCCAGCAGCATGTGGACAGGTGATGGCTACACCTTC.

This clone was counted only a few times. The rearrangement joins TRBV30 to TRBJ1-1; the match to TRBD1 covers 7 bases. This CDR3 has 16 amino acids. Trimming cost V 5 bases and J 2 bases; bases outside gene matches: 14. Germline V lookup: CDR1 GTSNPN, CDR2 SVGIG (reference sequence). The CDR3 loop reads CAWSRTSTGINTEAFF. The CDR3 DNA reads TGTGCCTGGTCCCGCACTTCGACAGGGATAAACACTGAAGCTTTCTTT. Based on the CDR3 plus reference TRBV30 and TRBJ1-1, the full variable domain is SQTIHQWPATLVQPVGSPLSLECTVEGTSNPNLYWYRQAAGRGLQLLFYSVGIGQISSEVPQNLSASRPQDRQFILSSKKLLLSDSGFYLCAWSRTSTGINTEAFFGQGTRLTVV.

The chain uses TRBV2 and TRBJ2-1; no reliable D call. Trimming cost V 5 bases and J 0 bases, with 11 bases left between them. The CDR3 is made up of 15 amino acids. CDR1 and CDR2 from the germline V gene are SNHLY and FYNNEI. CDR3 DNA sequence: TGTGCCAGCAGTACGACACACGCCTCCTACAATGAGCAGTTCTTC. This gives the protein CASSTTHASYNEQFF.

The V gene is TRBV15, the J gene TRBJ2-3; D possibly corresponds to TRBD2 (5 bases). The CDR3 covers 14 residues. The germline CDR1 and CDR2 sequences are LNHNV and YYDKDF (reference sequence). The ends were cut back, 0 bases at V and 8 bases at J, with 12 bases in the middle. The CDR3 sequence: CATSRDTGRTTQYF. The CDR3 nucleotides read TGTGCCACCAGCAGAGATACGGGGAGAACTACGCAGTATTTT.

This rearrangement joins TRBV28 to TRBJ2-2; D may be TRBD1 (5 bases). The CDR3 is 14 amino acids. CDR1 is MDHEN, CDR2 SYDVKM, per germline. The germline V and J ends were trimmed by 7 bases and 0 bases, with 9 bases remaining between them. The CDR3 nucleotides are TGTGCCAGCACAGGGCAGGCGAACACCGGGGAGCTGTTTTTT. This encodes CASTGQANTGELFF.

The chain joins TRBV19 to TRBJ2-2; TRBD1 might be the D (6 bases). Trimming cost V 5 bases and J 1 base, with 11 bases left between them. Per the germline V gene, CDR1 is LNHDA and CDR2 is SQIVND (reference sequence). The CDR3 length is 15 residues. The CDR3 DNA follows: TGTGCCAGTAGTCTACAACAGGGGAACACCGGGGAGCTGTTTTTT. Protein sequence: CASSLQQGNTGELFF.

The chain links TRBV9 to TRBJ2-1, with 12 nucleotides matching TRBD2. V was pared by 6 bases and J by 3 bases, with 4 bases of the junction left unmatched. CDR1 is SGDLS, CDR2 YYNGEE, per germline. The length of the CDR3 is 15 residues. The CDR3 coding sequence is TGTGCCAGCACCCGACTAGCGGGAGACTACAATGAGCAGTTCTTC. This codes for CASTRLAGDYNEQFF.

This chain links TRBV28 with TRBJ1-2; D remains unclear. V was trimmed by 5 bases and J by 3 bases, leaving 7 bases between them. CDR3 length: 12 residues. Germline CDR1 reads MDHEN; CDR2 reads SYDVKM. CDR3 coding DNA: TGTGCCAGCAGTCAGATTTACTATGGCTACACCTTC. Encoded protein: CASSQIYYGYTF.

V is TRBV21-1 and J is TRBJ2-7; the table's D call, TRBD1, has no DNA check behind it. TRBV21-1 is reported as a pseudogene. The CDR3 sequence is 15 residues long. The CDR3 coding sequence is TGTGCCAGCAGCAAAGCGCGGACATCAGACTACGAGCAGTACTTC. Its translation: CASSKARTSDYEQYF.

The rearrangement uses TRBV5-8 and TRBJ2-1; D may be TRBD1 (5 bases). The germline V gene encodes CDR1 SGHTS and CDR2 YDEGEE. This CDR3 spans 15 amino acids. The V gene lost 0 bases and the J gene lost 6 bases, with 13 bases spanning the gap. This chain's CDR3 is CASSLDTGWINEQFF. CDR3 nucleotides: TGTGCCAGCAGCTTGGATACAGGATGGATCAATGAGCAGTTCTTC.

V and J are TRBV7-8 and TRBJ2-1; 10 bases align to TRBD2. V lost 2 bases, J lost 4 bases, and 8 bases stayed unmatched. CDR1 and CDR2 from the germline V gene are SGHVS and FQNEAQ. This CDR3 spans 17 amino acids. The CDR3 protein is CASSLFVSSGSYNEQFF. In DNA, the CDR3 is TGTGCCAGCAGCTTATTCGTTTCTAGCGGGAGTTACAATGAGCAGTTCTTC.

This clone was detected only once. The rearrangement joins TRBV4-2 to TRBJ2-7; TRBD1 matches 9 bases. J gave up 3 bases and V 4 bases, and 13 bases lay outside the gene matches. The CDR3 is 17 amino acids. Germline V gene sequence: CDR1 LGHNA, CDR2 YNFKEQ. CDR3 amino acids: CASSRPTTGGRGYEQYF. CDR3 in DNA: TGTGCCAGCAGCCGCCCCACGACAGGGGGTAGGGGCTACGAGCAGTACTTC.

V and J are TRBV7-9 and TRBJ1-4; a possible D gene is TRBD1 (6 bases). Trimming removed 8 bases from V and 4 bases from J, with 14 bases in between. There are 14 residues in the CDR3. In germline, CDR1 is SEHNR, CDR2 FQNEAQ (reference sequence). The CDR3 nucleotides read TGTGCCAGCGGGGATAACAGGGTTAATGAAAAACTGTTTTTT. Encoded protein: CASGDNRVNEKLFF.

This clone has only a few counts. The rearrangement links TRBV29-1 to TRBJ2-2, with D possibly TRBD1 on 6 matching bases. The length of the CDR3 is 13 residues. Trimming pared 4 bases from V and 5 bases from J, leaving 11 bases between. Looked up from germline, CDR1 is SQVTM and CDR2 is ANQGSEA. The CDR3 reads CSVADRPTGELFF. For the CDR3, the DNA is TGCAGCGTTGCCGACAGGCCGACCGGGGAGCTGTTTTTT.

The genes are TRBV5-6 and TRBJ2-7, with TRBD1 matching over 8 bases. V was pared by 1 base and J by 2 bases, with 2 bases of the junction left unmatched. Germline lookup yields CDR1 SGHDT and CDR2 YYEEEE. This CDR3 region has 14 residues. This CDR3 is CASSLTGGTYEQYF. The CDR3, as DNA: TGTGCCAGCAGCTTGACAGGGGGAACCTACGAGCAGTACTTC.

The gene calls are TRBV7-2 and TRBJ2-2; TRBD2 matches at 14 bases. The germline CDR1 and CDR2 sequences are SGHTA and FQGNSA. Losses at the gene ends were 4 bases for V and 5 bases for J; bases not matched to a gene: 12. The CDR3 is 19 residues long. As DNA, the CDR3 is TGTGCCAGCAGCTCCAAACCCGGGACTAGCGGGAGTAGGACCGGGGAGCTGTTTTTT. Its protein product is CASSSKPGTSGSRTGELFF.

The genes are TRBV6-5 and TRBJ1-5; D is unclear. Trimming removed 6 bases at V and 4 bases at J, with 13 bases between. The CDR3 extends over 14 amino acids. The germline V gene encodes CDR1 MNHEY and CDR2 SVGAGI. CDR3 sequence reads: CASSRERDNQPQHF. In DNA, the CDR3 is TGTGCCAGCAGCCGGGAGAGGGATAATCAGCCCCAGCATTTT.

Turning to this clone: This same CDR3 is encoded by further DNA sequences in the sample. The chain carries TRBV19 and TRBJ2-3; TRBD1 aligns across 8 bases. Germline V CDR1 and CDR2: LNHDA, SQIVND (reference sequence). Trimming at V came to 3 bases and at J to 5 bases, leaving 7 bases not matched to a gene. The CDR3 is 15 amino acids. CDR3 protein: CASSILGQGRDTQYF. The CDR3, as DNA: TGTGCCAGTAGTATTCTAGGACAGGGTAGAGATACGCAGTATTTT.

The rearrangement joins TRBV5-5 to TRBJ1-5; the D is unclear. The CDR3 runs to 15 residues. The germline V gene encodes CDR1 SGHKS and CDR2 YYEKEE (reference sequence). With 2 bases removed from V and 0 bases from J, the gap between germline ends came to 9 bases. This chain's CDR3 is CASSLYPGSNQPQHF. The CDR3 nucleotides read TGTGCCAGCAGCTTATATCCGGGTAGCAATCAGCCCCAGCATTTT.

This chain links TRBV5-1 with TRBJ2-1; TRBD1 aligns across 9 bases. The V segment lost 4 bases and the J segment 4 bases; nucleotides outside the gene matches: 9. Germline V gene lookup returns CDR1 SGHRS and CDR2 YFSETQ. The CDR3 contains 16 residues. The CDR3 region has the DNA TGCGCCAGCAGCCCTGGGGACAGGGAAATTTACAATGAGCAGTTCTTC. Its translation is CASSPGDREIYNEQFF.

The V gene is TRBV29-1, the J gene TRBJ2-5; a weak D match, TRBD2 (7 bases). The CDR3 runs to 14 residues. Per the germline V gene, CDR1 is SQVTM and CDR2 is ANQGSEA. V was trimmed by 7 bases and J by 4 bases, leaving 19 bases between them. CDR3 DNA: TGCAGCGCCGAGGGGGGGGTGGTCAGAGAGACCCAGTACTTC. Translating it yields CSAEGGVVRETQYF. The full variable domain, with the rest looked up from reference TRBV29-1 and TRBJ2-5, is SAVISQKPSRDICQRGTSLTIQCQVDSQVTMMFWYRQQPGQSLTLIATANQGSEATYESGFVIDKFPISRPNLTFSTLTVSNMSPEDSSIYLCSAEGGVVRETQYFGPGTRLLVL.

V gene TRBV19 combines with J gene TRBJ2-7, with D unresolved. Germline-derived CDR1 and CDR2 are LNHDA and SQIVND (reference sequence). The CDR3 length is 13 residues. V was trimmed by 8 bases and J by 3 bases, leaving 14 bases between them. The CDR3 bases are TGTGCCAGTGGTGCAGACTCCGGCTACGAGCAGTACTTC. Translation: CASGADSGYEQYF.